These 17 T cell receptor beta chains were sequenced from one sample in a study of CD8+ T cells in alopecia areata. RNA extraction and reverse transcription yielded cDNA as sequencing template. Using immunoSEQ multiplex PCR, the repertoire was profiled, and TCRdb retains in-frame clones only, with some absent. Of under 95,000 clones in the sample, about three quarters were seen once. Documented treatment: oral pan-JAK inhibitor, 5-10 mg twice daily. Material: CD8+ T cells sorted from blood, obtained at week 44, from a patient treated with tofacitinib. The origin of the receptors is a human donor with alopecia areata.

The V call is TRBV4-2, the J call TRBJ2-1; D is uncertain. Looked up from germline, CDR1 is LGHNA and CDR2 is YNFKEQ. This CDR3 region has 12 residues. Deletions cut 4 bases from V and 7 bases from J, with 8 bases between. CDR3 DNA: TGTGCCAGCAGCCCTGCCGGGAATGAGCAGTTCTTC. Translated: CASSPAGNEQFF.

This chain links TRBV30 with TRBJ2-7; D remains ambiguous. This CDR3 spans 13 amino acids. Germline loops: CDR1 GTSNPN, CDR2 SVGIG (reference sequence). Between the trimmed V and J ends, which lost 0 bases and 6 bases, there was a span of 12 bases. The CDR3 DNA is TGTGCCTGGAGTGTCAGTCATTCCGTCGAGCAGTACTTC. Residues: CAWSVSHSVEQYF.

The sample holds a few counts of this clone. J is TRBJ2-3 and V is TRBV19; D unclear. V lost 7 bases to trimming and J lost 0 bases, with 14 bases between them. Per germline, CDR1 LNHDA and CDR2 SQIVND (reference sequence). The CDR3 length is 15 residues. CDR3 loop: CASTPEYPSTDTQYF. The CDR3 DNA is TGTGCCAGTACCCCTGAGTACCCTAGCACAGATACGCAGTATTTT. Together with reference TRBV19 and TRBJ2-3, the CDR3 gives the full variable domain: DGGITQSPKYLFRKEGQNVTLSCEQNLNHDAMYWYRQDPGQGLRLIYYSQIVNDFQKGDIAEGYSVSREKKESFPLTVTSAQKNPTAFYLCASTPEYPSTDTQYFGPGTRLTVL.

By share, this clone counts as large. The sample has other DNA sequences that encode this CDR3 too. The V and J genes are TRBV19 and TRBJ2-7, with D possibly called TRBD1 or TRBD2 (6 bases each). V was clipped by 2 bases and J by 3 bases, with 11 bases between them. The CDR3 covers 14 residues. Per the germline V gene, CDR1 is LNHDA and CDR2 is SQIVND (reference sequence). CDR3 nucleotide sequence: TGTGCCAGTAGTATAAAGGGGGGCCGCTACGAGCAGTACTTC. This gives the protein CASSIKGGRYEQYF.

The chain carries TRBV25-1 and TRBJ1-2, with TRBD1 matching over 7 bases. The germline V gene has CDR1 MGHDK and CDR2 SYGVNS. The junction had 8 bases not matched to a gene; V was cut back by 2 bases and J by 5 bases. The CDR3 consists of 15 residues. The CDR3 DNA follows: TGTGCCAGCAGTGAAGTGGCAGGGGGTAATTATGGCTACACCTTC. Translated: CASSEVAGGNYGYTF.

The CDR3 spells CASYLVGSSNEQFF. The CDR3 region has the DNA TGTGCCAGCTATTTGGTCGGCAGTTCCAATGAGCAGTTCTTC. The chain links TRBV2 to TRBJ2-1; no firm D call. CDR1 and CDR2 from the germline V gene are SNHLY and FYNNEI. The CDR3 runs 14 residues. Trimming took 8 bases from V and 6 from J, leaving 17 bases between them.

The gene calls are TRBV11-2 and TRBJ1-1, with 7 bases matching TRBD1. Germline-derived CDR1 and CDR2 are SGHAT and FQNNGV. The CDR3 is made up of 15 amino acids. V lost 5 bases and J lost 1; bases outside the gene matches: 7. The CDR3 coding sequence is TGTGCCAGCAGCATAACGGGACAGCGGAACACTGAAGCTTTCTTT. Its protein is CASSITGQRNTEAFF. The complete variable domain, with remaining parts taken from reference TRBV11-2 and TRBJ1-1, reads EAGVAQSPRYKIIEKRQSVAFWCNPISGHATLYWYQQILGQGPKLLIQFQNNGVVDDSQLPKDRFSAERLKGVDSTLKIQPAKLEDSAVYLCASSITGQRNTEAFFGQGTRLTVV.

This clone was detected only a few times. The chain is built from TRBV5-1 and TRBJ2-1; D is unresolved. Trimming removed 0 bases at V and 12 bases at J, with 10 bases between. The CDR3 runs to 12 residues. Looked up from germline, CDR1 is SGHRS and CDR2 is YFSETQ. As DNA, the CDR3 is TGCGCCAGCAGCTTGGATGAGTCTTCGCAGTTCTTC. Protein product: CASSLDESSQFF.

To note about this clone: Other DNA sequences from this sample encode an identical CDR3 as well. This sequence joins TRBV29-1 and TRBJ1-2; D not resolved. Per germline, CDR1 SQVTM and CDR2 ANQGSEA. Between the trimmed V and J ends, which lost 3 bases and 3 bases, there was a span of 2 bases. The CDR3 length is 10 residues. The CDR3 region is CSVEDYGYTF. The CDR3 coding sequence is TGCAGCGTTGAGGACTATGGCTACACCTTC.

This clone was counted a few times. J is TRBJ2-3 and V is TRBV6-5; possibly TRBD2 for D (5 bases). Germline assignment: CDR1 MNHEY and CDR2 SVGAGI. CDR3 length: 14 residues. Trimming left V 2 bases short and J 4 bases short, with 10 bases between. The DNA of the CDR3 is TGTGCCAGCAGTTACAGGCCTAGCTCAGATACGCAGTATTTT. Translated, it gives CASSYRPSSDTQYF.

This rearrangement joins TRBV9 to TRBJ2-7, with TRBD1 identical over 7 bases. The CDR3 sequence is 15 residues long. The germline V gene has CDR1 SGDLS and CDR2 YYNGEE. J was trimmed by 0 bases and V by 0 bases; bases with no gene match: 3. CDR3 sequence: CASSVGDSGSYEQYF. CDR3 coding DNA: TGTGCCAGCAGCGTAGGGGACAGCGGCTCCTACGAGCAGTACTTC.

This clone was detected only a few times. This rearrangement joins TRBV11-3 to TRBJ2-1, with 11 nucleotides matching TRBD2. The CDR3 has 16 residues. V shed 4 bases, J shed 4 bases, and the junction held 6 bases outside the gene matches. Germline assignment: CDR1 SGHNT and CDR2 YENEEA. The CDR3 DNA follows: TGTGCCAGCAGCTCCAGTAGCGGGGGGGCGTACAATGAGCAGTTCTTC. It specifies CASSSSSGGAYNEQFF. Filled out from reference TRBV11-3 and TRBJ2-1, the complete variable domain reads EAGVVQSPRYKIIEKKQPVAFWCNPISGHNTLYWYLQNLGQGPELLIRYENEEAVDDSQLPKDRFSAERLKGVDSTLKIQPAELGDSAVYLCASSSSSGGAYNEQFFGPGTRLTVL.

In this sample, this clone turned up a few times. This chain links TRBV30 with TRBJ1-2, with 8 bases aligning to TRBD1. Germline CDR1 is GTSNPN and CDR2 is SVGIG (reference sequence). The ends lost 0 bases at V and 6 bases at J; junction bases unmatched: 3. The CDR3 extends over 13 amino acids. As DNA, the CDR3 is TGTGCCTGGAGTGTACAGGGGGAGGATGGCTACACCTTC. This gives the protein CAWSVQGEDGYTF.

V usage is TRBV19 and J usage is TRBJ2-1; D is perhaps TRBD2 (5 bases). The ends were cut back, 2 bases at V and 10 bases at J, with 12 bases in the middle. The germline CDR1 and CDR2 sequences are LNHDA and SQIVND (reference sequence). This CDR3 contains 13 residues. Here the CDR3 DNA reads TGTGCCAGTAGTATATCCGCGGGTGGAGAGCAGTTCTTC. This gives the protein CASSISAGGEQFF.

This clone was picked up one time. This chain links TRBV7-4 with TRBJ2-2; 8 bases map to TRBD2. The length of the CDR3 is 15 residues. V lost 3 bases and J lost 1; bases outside the gene matches: 1. Per the germline V gene, CDR1 is SGHVT and CDR2 is SQSDAQ. The CDR3 here is CASSFAGGNTGELFF. The DNA for the CDR3 is TGTGCCAGCAGCTTCGCGGGGGGGAACACCGGGGAGCTGTTTTTT.

In this sample, this clone turned up once. V is TRBV5-6 and J is TRBJ1-2; the match to TRBD1 covers 11 bases. CDR3 length: 16 amino acids. Trimming at V came to 4 bases and at J to 8 bases, leaving 13 bases not matched to a gene. CDR1 is SGHDT and CDR2 is YYEEEE in the germline V gene. The CDR3 is CASSDIVPDRGQGYTF. The CDR3 DNA reads as TGTGCCAGCAGCGATATTGTTCCGGACAGGGGGCAGGGCTACACCTTC.

The chain is built from TRBV4-3 and TRBJ2-4; D unresolved. The germline CDR1 and CDR2 sequences are LGHNA and YSLEER. V was cut by 1 base and J by 8 bases, with 12 bases left in between. The CDR3 runs 14 residues. In DNA, the CDR3 is TGCGCCAGCAGCCAAGGATACCCAGGAGACATTCAGTACTTC. Its translation: CASSQGYPGDIQYF.